These 14 T cell receptor beta chains originate from one sample sequenced in a study of PD-1 blockade in classical Hodgkin lymphoma. The repertoire was sequenced with immunoSEQ multiplex PCR; TCRdb's copy has only in-frame clones and lacks some. Altogether around 17,000 clones are present, just under 85% being singletons, with the ten largest covering roughly 8.4%. As to time point: newly diagnosed, previously untreated cHL patient sample. Sequencing was done on a sample of peripheral blood mononuclear cells (PBMCs). Receptors originate from a human donor with classical Hodgkin lymphoma.

The V and J genes are TRBV6-5 and TRBJ2-7; no reliable D call. The CDR3 is 16 residues long. V was trimmed by 0 bases and J by 2 bases, leaving 14 bases between them. Per germline, CDR1 MNHEY and CDR2 SVGAGI. CDR3: CASSYSGSAPTYEQYF. The DNA for the CDR3 is TGTGCCAGCAGTTACTCGGGTTCGGCACCTACCTACGAGCAGTACTTC.

A single count supports this clone. The chain recombines TRBV5-1 with TRBJ2-5; D is undetermined. Trimming cost V 1 base and J 1 base, with 11 bases left between them. Germline V gene lookup returns CDR1 SGHRS and CDR2 YFSETQ. This CDR3 has 15 amino acids. The DNA for the CDR3 is TGCGCCAGCAGCTTGAGCGCCGGGTCCCAAGAGACCCAGTACTTC. Protein sequence: CASSLSAGSQETQYF. Complete variable domain (other parts from reference TRBV5-1 and TRBJ2-5): KAGVTQTPRYLIKTRGQQVTLSCSPISGHRSVSWYQQTPGQGLQFLFEYFSETQRNKGNFPGRFSGRQFSNSRSEMNVSTLELGDSALYLCASSLSAGSQETQYFGPGTRLLVL.

The rearrangement joins TRBV27 to TRBJ1-3, with D uncertain. CDR3 length: 16 amino acids. Germline V CDR1 and CDR2: MNHEY, SMNVEV (reference sequence). The V end was cut by 0 bases, the J end by 0 bases, with 9 bases between. The CDR3 sequence is CASSLSSGYSGNTIYF. CDR3 DNA: TGTGCCAGCAGTTTATCTTCGGGATACTCTGGAAACACCATATATTTT.

The J gene is TRBJ2-7, the V gene TRBV7-9; 7 nucleotides align to TRBD1. Germline values: CDR1 SEHNR, CDR2 FQNEAQ (reference sequence). With 3 bases clipped from V and 6 bases from J, the junction kept 20 bases outside the gene matches. This CDR3 has 18 residues. Written as DNA, the CDR3 is TGTGCCAGCAGCTTGGGACAGCTTCTTGGGGGTACCGGTCGCGAGCAGTACTTC. This translates into CASSLGQLLGGTGREQYF.

CDR3 loop: CASSPGQGGYGYTF. DNA for the CDR3: TGTGCCAGCAGTCCGGGACAGGGTGGTTATGGCTACACCTTC. This rearrangement joins TRBV28 to TRBJ1-2; 9 bases agree with TRBD1. This CDR3 is built from 14 residues. Germline CDR1 MDHEN, CDR2 SYDVKM. J gave up 5 bases and V 5 bases, and 6 bases lay outside the gene matches.

V and J are TRBV4-1 and TRBJ1-3; the D is unclear. The CDR3 covers 17 residues. Germline V gene sequence: CDR1 MGHRA, CDR2 YSYEKL. Trimming cost V 0 bases and J 2 bases, with 14 bases left between them. The CDR3, as DNA: TGCGCCAGCAGCCAAGATCGGCGAGTCCACCCTGGAAACACCATATATTTT. Translated, it gives CASSQDRRVHPGNTIYF.

V is TRBV19 and J is TRBJ1-1; no firm D call. Trimming shortened V by 6 bases and J by 8 bases, and 10 bases separated the two germline ends. This CDR3 is 11 amino acids long. CDR1 and CDR2 from the germline V gene are LNHDA and SQIVND (reference sequence). In nucleotides, the CDR3 is TGTGCCAGTAGCCTGAGAGGGGAAGCTTTCTTT. Encoded protein: CASSLRGEAFF.

The chain uses TRBV7-9 and TRBJ2-5; the D call may be TRBD1 or TRBD2 (6 bases each). The CDR3 is made up of 16 amino acids. Germline CDR1 reads SEHNR; CDR2 reads FQNEAQ (reference sequence). Trimming took 0 bases from V and 4 from J, leaving 15 bases between them. In nucleotides, the CDR3 is TGTGCCAGCAGCTTAGCGTTGGTACAGGGAGGAGAGACCCAGTACTTC. As protein: CASSLALVQGGETQYF.

The chain employs TRBV28 and TRBJ2-7; D may be TRBD2 (5 bases). The CDR3 extends over 14 amino acids. Germline V lookup: CDR1 MDHEN, CDR2 SYDVKM. The V and J ends lost 7 bases and 0 bases respectively, with 13 bases between them. CDR3 in DNA: TGTGCCAGCAAAAGGACTGGCGACTCCTACGAGCAGTACTTC. This codes for CASKRTGDSYEQYF.

This clone was recorded only once. The chain has TRBV2 and TRBJ1-1; weak D call: TRBD1 (5 bases). This CDR3 is built from 15 residues. The V gene's germline CDR1 is SNHLY and CDR2 FYNNEI. V was trimmed by 2 bases and J by 3 bases, leaving 13 bases between them. The CDR3 DNA sequence: TGTGCCAGCAGTGAACCCCAGGGAAGGGACACTGAAGCTTTCTTT. It translates to CASSEPQGRDTEAFF.

The chain has TRBV19 and TRBJ2-7; D tentatively fits TRBD1 or TRBD2 (5 bases each). V lost 5 bases, J lost 3 bases, and 17 bases lay in between. This CDR3 has 15 residues. Germline V gene sequence: CDR1 LNHDA, CDR2 SQIVND (reference sequence). CDR3 sequence reads: CASSPPGTADYEQYF. Written as DNA, the CDR3 is TGTGCCAGTAGTCCTCCCGGGACGGCGGACTACGAGCAGTACTTC.

The chain joins TRBV27 to TRBJ1-4, with 7 bases identical to TRBD1. Trimming took 8 bases from V and 8 from J; bases not matched to a gene: 17. Looked up from germline, CDR1 is MNHEY and CDR2 is SMNVEV (reference sequence). The CDR3 contains 16 residues. In DNA form, the CDR3 reads TGTGCCAGCGCCGACCAAGACAGGGTTACGCGGGAAAAACTGTTTTTT. Residues: CASADQDRVTREKLFF.

The chain uses TRBV2 and TRBJ2-2; TRBD1 might be the D (6 bases). The CDR3 is made up of 14 amino acids. Trimming took off 1 base at V and 5 bases at J, with 8 bases between the two ends. The germline gives CDR1 SNHLY, CDR2 FYNNEI. The CDR3: CASSEGDRTGELFF. DNA of the CDR3: TGTGCCAGCAGTGAAGGAGACAGGACCGGGGAGCTGTTTTTT.

This clone was picked up a small number of times. The CDR3 loop is CASSSIGGTDYEQYF. Written as DNA, the CDR3 is TGTGCCAGCAGTTCCATCGGAGGGACTGACTACGAGCAGTACTTC. The chain employs TRBV28 and TRBJ2-7; weak D call: TRBD2 (6 bases). Trimming shortened V by 4 bases and J by 3 bases, and 16 bases separated the two germline ends. Germline V gene data show CDR1 as MDHEN and CDR2 as SYDVKM. The CDR3 totals 15 residues.